The 30 T cell receptor beta chains given below trace back to one sample, sequenced in a study of shared clonotypes between healthy human individuals. Using immunoSEQ multiplex PCR, the repertoire was profiled, and TCRdb retains in-frame clones only, with some absent. The top ten hold 0.13% of the sample, which has about 2 million clones, 85% to 95% seen once. The sample consisted of naive CD4+ T cells sorted from blood. The sample's subset: CD45RA+ positively selected. The receptors shown here come from a man aged 18 to 30 in good health.

The genes are TRBV11-2 and TRBJ2-7; D gene ambiguous. The CDR3 consists of 13 residues. The germline V and J ends were trimmed by 5 bases and 6 bases, with 14 bases remaining between them. Germline V gene sequence: CDR1 SGHAT, CDR2 FQNNGV. Here the CDR3 DNA reads TGTGCCAGCAGCCCTAATGCGGATGGCGAGCAGTACTTC. It translates to CASSPNADGEQYF.

The chain combines TRBV10-3 with TRBJ2-1; no reliable D call. Germline V gene data show CDR1 as ENHRY and CDR2 as SYGVKD. V was clipped by 3 bases and J by 5 bases, with 11 bases between them. This CDR3 has 14 amino acids. As DNA, the CDR3 is TGTGCCATCAGTGACGGCGGCTTACACAATGAGCAGTTCTTC. This encodes CAISDGGLHNEQFF.

The gene calls are TRBV5-4 and TRBJ2-2; 7 bases are a match to TRBD2. This CDR3 is 15 amino acids long. CDR1 and CDR2 from the germline V gene are SGHNT and YYREEE (reference sequence). Trimming took 4 bases from V and 6 from J; bases not matched to a gene: 9. CDR3 amino acids: CASSRGAGEAGELFF. The DNA for the CDR3 is TGTGCCAGCAGCCGTGGTGCGGGGGAAGCCGGGGAGCTGTTTTTT.

In its sample, this clone was seen once. The chain employs TRBV5-4 and TRBJ2-2; 8 nucleotides align to TRBD1. Germline V gene data show CDR1 as SGHNT and CDR2 as YYREEE (reference sequence). Trimming cost V 4 bases and J 3 bases; bases outside gene matches: 5. The CDR3 length is 15 residues. In DNA, the CDR3 is TGTGCCAGCAGCCCAAACAGGGGGGACACCGGGGAGCTGTTTTTT. Translated, it gives CASSPNRGDTGELFF.

Concerning this clone: Just one base apart from a much larger clone, this may be a read error. This chain uses TRBV2 with TRBJ1-6; D is unclear. The length of the CDR3 is 15 residues. Looked up from germline, CDR1 is SNHLY and CDR2 is FYNNEI. The germline V and J ends were trimmed by 3 bases and 0 bases, with 6 bases remaining between them. CDR3 protein: CASSDDSSYNSPLHF. In nucleotides, the CDR3 is TGTGCCAGCAGTGACGATAGCTCCTATAATTCACCCCTCCACTTT.

Turning to this clone: This specimen includes other DNA sequences encoding the same CDR3. The chain joins TRBV9 to TRBJ2-1; D might be TRBD2 (6 bases). V lost 2 bases, J lost 4 bases, and 7 bases lay in between. CDR3 length: 13 residues. The germline V gene encodes CDR1 SGDLS and CDR2 YYNGEE. The DNA for the CDR3 is TGTGCCAGCAGCGTTAGCGGTTACAATGAGCAGTTCTTC. Translated, it gives CASSVSGYNEQFF. Based on the CDR3 plus reference TRBV9 and TRBJ2-1, the full variable domain is DSGVTQTPKHLITATGQRVTLRCSPRSGDLSVYWYQQSLDQGLQFLIQYYNGEERAKGNILERFSAQQFPDLHSELNLSSLELGDSALYFCASSVSGYNEQFFGPGTRLTVL.

The gene calls are TRBV11-3 and TRBJ2-7; perhaps TRBD2 as D (5 bases). This CDR3 comprises 15 residues. Germline V CDR1 and CDR2: SGHNT, YENEEA. V was cut by 1 base and J by 0 bases, with 10 bases left in between. The CDR3 region has the DNA TGTGCCAGCAGCTTAGGCGGGTTGGGCTCCTACGAGCAGTACTTC. As protein: CASSLGGLGSYEQYF.

The rearrangement uses TRBV5-1 and TRBJ1-2; D unresolved. The CDR3 has 15 residues. The germline V gene encodes CDR1 SGHRS and CDR2 YFSETQ. V was shortened by 2 bases and J by 0 bases, with 11 bases between the two germline ends. As DNA, the CDR3 is TGCGCCAGCAGCTTAGGGAGTAAAACTAACTATGGCTACACCTTC. Its translation: CASSLGSKTNYGYTF. Full variable domain (missing parts from reference TRBV5-1 and TRBJ1-2): KAGVTQTPRYLIKTRGQQVTLSCSPISGHRSVSWYQQTPGQGLQFLFEYFSETQRNKGNFPGRFSGRQFSNSRSEMNVSTLELGDSALYLCASSLGSKTNYGYTFGSGTRLTVV.

V usage is TRBV5-1 and J usage is TRBJ2-5, with 8 bases lining up with TRBD1. The junction had 7 bases not matched to a gene; V was cut back by 1 base and J by 2 bases. Germline V gene lookup returns CDR1 SGHRS and CDR2 YFSETQ. The CDR3 extends over 16 amino acids. CDR3 sequence: CASSLFGTGNQETQYF. CDR3 nucleotides: TGCGCCAGCAGCTTGTTCGGGACAGGAAATCAAGAGACCCAGTACTTC.

This chain joins TRBV7-9 and TRBJ2-5, with 7 bases aligning to TRBD1. CDR1 and CDR2 (germline): SEHNR, FQNEAQ (reference sequence). There are 15 residues in the CDR3. V dropped 5 bases and J dropped 4; count of bases not matched to a gene: 10. CDR3 in amino acids: CASSRWTGEGETQYF. As DNA, the CDR3 is TGTGCCAGCAGCCGATGGACAGGCGAAGGAGAGACCCAGTACTTC.

Concerning this clone: Mismatch with germline at one junction end may stem from a read error. The genes are TRBV18 and TRBJ1-5; tentatively, D is TRBD1 (5 bases). The CDR3 extends over 15 amino acids. CDR1 KGHSH and CDR2 LQKENI come from the germline V gene. CDR3 nucleotide sequence: TGTGCCAGCTCCCCACCGGGGGTAGCTGGTGGGCCCCAGCATTTT. This encodes CASSPPGVAGGPQHF.

This chain uses TRBV6-1 with TRBJ1-4, with a possible D match to TRBD1 (5 bases). CDR3 length equals 15 residues. CDR1 MNHNS and CDR2 SASEGT come from the germline V gene. V gave up 5 bases and J gave up 2 bases, with 12 bases separating them. CDR3 nucleotides: TGTGCCAGCAGTATTCCGGGACGGACTAATGAAAAACTGTTTTTT. Amino acid sequence: CASSIPGRTNEKLFF.

This rearrangement joins TRBV2 to TRBJ1-6; a weak D match, TRBD1 (5 bases). Trimming removed 6 bases at V and 7 bases at J, with 13 bases between. The CDR3 totals 14 residues. Germline-derived CDR1 and CDR2 are SNHLY and FYNNEI. In DNA, the CDR3 is TGTGCCAGCAGGGGGGTCCCTCCCAATTCACCCCTCCACTTT. As protein: CASRGVPPNSPLHF.

The V call is TRBV10-3, the J call TRBJ2-5, with 9 positions matching TRBD1. Looked up from germline, CDR1 is ENHRY and CDR2 is SYGVKD. The CDR3 runs to 14 residues. Trimming removed 6 bases from V and 1 base from J; junction bases left unmatched: 3. The CDR3 DNA follows: TGTGCCATCAGGGGGACAGGGACCCAAGAGACCCAGTACTTC. Encoded protein: CAIRGTGTQETQYF.

The chain links TRBV6-5 to TRBJ1-2, with D unclear. CDR1 is MNHEY, CDR2 SVGAGI, per germline. V was cut by 2 bases and J by 0 bases, with 13 bases left in between. The CDR3 runs to 16 residues. This chain's CDR3 is CASSYNSRLANYGYTF. The CDR3 DNA follows: TGTGCCAGCAGTTACAACTCTCGCTTAGCTAACTATGGCTACACCTTC.

This clone was detected a few times. The sample holds other DNA sequences that translate to the same CDR3. This chain links TRBV27 with TRBJ2-7, with TRBD1 identical over 8 bases. This CDR3 comprises 13 residues. The ends lost 2 bases at V and 4 bases at J; junction bases unmatched: 1. The germline CDR1 and CDR2 sequences are MNHEY and SMNVEV (reference sequence). The CDR3 region is CASSLTGGYEQYF. The CDR3 DNA reads TGTGCCAGCAGTTTAACAGGGGGATACGAGCAGTACTTC.

CDR3 bases: TGTGCCTTGATGTACCTGGTGAACACCGGGGAGCTGTTTTTT. Its protein product is CALMYLVNTGELFF. The chain combines TRBV30 with TRBJ2-2, with no clear D. Trimming cost V 7 bases and J 1 base, with 13 bases left between them. Germline lookup yields CDR1 GTSNPN and CDR2 SVGIG (reference sequence). The CDR3 totals 14 residues.

V is TRBV11-2 and J is TRBJ2-5, with 9 positions matching TRBD1. The trim removed 3 bases at V and 1 base at J, leaving 12 bases unmatched. The CDR3 length is 18 residues. Germline CDR1 reads SGHAT; CDR2 reads FQNNGV. The DNA of the CDR3 is TGTGCCAGCAGCTTTGGGACAGGGTATTCCTCATCCCAAGAGACCCAGTACTTC. Amino acid sequence: CASSFGTGYSSSQETQYF.

The chain links TRBV7-2 to TRBJ2-2; the match to TRBD2 covers 7 bases. CDR3 length: 16 residues. The ends lost 5 bases at V and 7 bases at J; junction bases unmatched: 13. Per the germline V gene, CDR1 is SGHTA and CDR2 is FQGNSA. The CDR3 bases are TGTGCCAGCAGCCAAATTCCCAGCGGGACCCTCGGGGAGCTGTTTTTT. As protein: CASSQIPSGTLGELFF.

The rearrangement links TRBV2 to TRBJ2-7; 7 bases map to TRBD1. The CDR3 has 13 amino acids. V lost 9 bases and J lost 4; bases outside the gene matches: 9. The germline V gene encodes CDR1 SNHLY and CDR2 FYNNEI. The CDR3 sequence: CASYRGPLYEQYF. CDR3 nucleotide sequence: TGTGCCAGTTACAGGGGTCCCCTTTACGAGCAGTACTTC.

V gene TRBV10-1 combines with J gene TRBJ2-7; the match to TRBD1 covers 9 bases. V shed 2 bases and J 2 bases; nucleotides not matched to a gene: 1. The CDR3 is 14 amino acids. Germline V gene data show CDR1 as WNHNN and CDR2 as SYGVQD (reference sequence). The CDR3 sequence is CASSEGQGTYEQYF. CDR3 DNA sequence: TGCGCCAGCAGTGAGGGACAGGGGACCTACGAGCAGTACTTC.

J is TRBJ1-4 and V is TRBV11-2, with D unresolved. CDR3 size: 14 residues. Germline V gene data show CDR1 as SGHAT and CDR2 as FQNNGV. The V end lost 5 bases, the J end lost 5 bases, and 12 bases lay between the germline ends. The CDR3 nucleotides read TGTGCCAGCAGCCCTCTGACGGGAAATGAAAAACTGTTTTTT. Protein sequence: CASSPLTGNEKLFF.

The chain has TRBV7-4 and TRBJ1-5; D ambiguous. Per the germline V gene, CDR1 is SGHVT and CDR2 is SQSDAQ. This CDR3 has 16 residues. V lost 6 bases and J lost 3, with 18 bases in between. CDR3 protein: CASSLGYTPINQPQHF. CDR3 nucleotides: TGTGCCAGCAGTCTAGGGTATACTCCCATCAATCAGCCCCAGCATTTT. The whole variable domain, remainder taken from reference TRBV7-4 and TRBJ1-5, is GAGVSQSPRYKVAKRGRDVALRCDSISGHVTLYWYRQTLGQGSEVLTYSQSDAQRDKSGRPSGRFSAERPERSVSTLKIQRTEQGDSAVYLCASSLGYTPINQPQHFGDGTRLSIL.

V and J are TRBV27 and TRBJ1-1; 8 bases agree with TRBD1. CDR1 and CDR2 from the germline V gene are MNHEY and SMNVEV (reference sequence). V was clipped by 6 bases and J by 7 bases; unmatched bases: 1. The CDR3 covers 11 residues. CDR3 in DNA: TGTGCCAGCAGGGACAGGGTTGAAGCTTTCTTT. Amino acid sequence: CASRDRVEAFF.

Worth noting for this clone: Other nucleotide sequences from this sample produce the same CDR3. The chain combines TRBV19 with TRBJ2-2, with D unclear. V shed 1 base and J shed 2 bases, with 8 bases lying between them. Looked up from germline, CDR1 is LNHDA and CDR2 is SQIVND (reference sequence). CDR3 length: 15 residues. CDR3 nucleotide sequence: TGTGCCAGTAGTATAGGGACGGGTAACACCGGGGAGCTGTTTTTT. Amino acids: CASSIGTGNTGELFF.

The V and J genes are TRBV4-1 and TRBJ2-1; D may match TRBD1 or TRBD2 (5 bases each). Germline CDR1 reads MGHRA; CDR2 reads YSYEKL. V lost 1 base to trimming and J lost 10 bases, with 23 bases between them. The CDR3 is 17 residues long. The DNA of the CDR3 is TGCGCCAGCAGCCAAGTTTCGGATAGGGAGTCGAGGGGAGAGCAGTTCTTC. Encoded protein: CASSQVSDRESRGEQFF.

With regard to this clone: The sample has other DNA sequences that encode this CDR3 too. The gene calls are TRBV7-8 and TRBJ2-7, with no clear D. The germline V gene encodes CDR1 SGHVS and CDR2 FQNEAQ. Trimming took off 1 base at V and 2 bases at J, with 9 bases between the two ends. This CDR3 contains 14 residues. The CDR3 here is CASSLGAGPYEQYF. DNA for the CDR3: TGTGCCAGCAGCTTAGGGGCAGGCCCCTACGAGCAGTACTTC.

V gene TRBV7-9 combines with J gene TRBJ1-5; D gene unclear. This CDR3 has 14 amino acids. Trimming pared 7 bases from V and 0 bases from J, leaving 10 bases between. Germline V gene lookup returns CDR1 SEHNR and CDR2 FQNEAQ (reference sequence). This CDR3 reads CASTRGNSNQPQHF. For the CDR3, the DNA is TGTGCCAGCACCCGCGGAAATAGCAATCAGCCCCAGCATTTT.

The chain joins TRBV29-1 to TRBJ1-3; D gene ambiguous. Germline lookup yields CDR1 SQVTM and CDR2 ANQGSEA. CDR3 length equals 14 residues. V shed 7 bases and J shed 0 bases, with 13 bases lying between them. The CDR3 here is CSGRTELSGNTIYF. In DNA form, the CDR3 reads TGCAGCGGGAGGACGGAACTCTCTGGAAACACCATATATTTT. The variable domain in full, completed from reference TRBV29-1 and TRBJ1-3, reads SAVISQKPSRDICQRGTSLTIQCQVDSQVTMMFWYRQQPGQSLTLIATANQGSEATYESGFVIDKFPISRPNLTFSTLTVSNMSPEDSSIYLCSGRTELSGNTIYFGEGSWLTVV.

The rearrangement uses TRBV6-6 and TRBJ2-3; no definite D call. The germline V gene has CDR1 MNHNY and CDR2 SVGAGI (reference sequence). The CDR3 totals 11 residues. With 6 bases removed from V and 7 bases from J, the gap between germline ends came to 8 bases. The CDR3 spells CASSPSYTQYF. CDR3 nucleotide sequence: TGTGCCAGCAGCCCTTCCTATACGCAGTATTTT.